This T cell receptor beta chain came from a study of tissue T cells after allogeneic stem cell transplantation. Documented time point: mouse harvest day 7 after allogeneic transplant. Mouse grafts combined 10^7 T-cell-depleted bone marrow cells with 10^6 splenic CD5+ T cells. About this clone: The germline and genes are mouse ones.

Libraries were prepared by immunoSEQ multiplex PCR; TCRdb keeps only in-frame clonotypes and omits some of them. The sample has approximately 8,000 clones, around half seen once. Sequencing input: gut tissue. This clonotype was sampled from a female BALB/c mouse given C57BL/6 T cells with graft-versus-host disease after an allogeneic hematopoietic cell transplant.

The CDR3: CASSLQGISGNTLYF. CDR3 DNA, as far as it was read: TGTGCCAGCAGTCTACAGGGAATTTCTGGAAATACGCTCTAT. The V call is TRBV26, the J call TRBJ1-3; perhaps TRBD1 as D (6 bases). The read terminates 1 residue ahead of where the CDR3 ends, so the germline J gene completes it. Looked up from germline, CDR1 is KGHPV and CDR2 is FQNQEV (reference sequence). The germline V and J ends were trimmed by 3 bases and 0 bases, with 9 bases remaining between them. CDR3 size: 15 residues.